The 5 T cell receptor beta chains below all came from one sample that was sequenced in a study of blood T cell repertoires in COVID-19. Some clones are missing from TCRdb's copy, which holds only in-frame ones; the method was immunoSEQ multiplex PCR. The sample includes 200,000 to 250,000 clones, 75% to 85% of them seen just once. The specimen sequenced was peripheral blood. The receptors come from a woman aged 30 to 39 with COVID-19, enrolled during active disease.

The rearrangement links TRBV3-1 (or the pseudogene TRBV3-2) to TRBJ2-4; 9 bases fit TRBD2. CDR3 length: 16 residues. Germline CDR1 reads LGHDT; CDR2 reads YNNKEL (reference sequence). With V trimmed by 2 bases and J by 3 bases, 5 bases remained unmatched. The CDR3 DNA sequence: TGTGCCAGCAGCCAAACTAGCGGGTGGAGCAAAAACATTCAGTACTTC. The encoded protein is CASSQTSGWSKNIQYF.

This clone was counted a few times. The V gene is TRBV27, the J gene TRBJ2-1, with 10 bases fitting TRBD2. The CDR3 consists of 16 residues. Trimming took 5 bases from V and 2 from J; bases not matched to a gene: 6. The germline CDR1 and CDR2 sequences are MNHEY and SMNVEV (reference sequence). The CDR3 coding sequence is TGTGCCAGCAGTCCCGGACTAGCGGCGCCCTACAATGAGCAGTTCTTC. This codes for CASSPGLAAPYNEQFF.

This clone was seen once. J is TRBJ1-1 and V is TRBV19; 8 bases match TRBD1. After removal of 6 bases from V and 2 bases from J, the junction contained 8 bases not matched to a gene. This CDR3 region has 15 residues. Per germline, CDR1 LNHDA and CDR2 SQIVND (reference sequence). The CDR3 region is CASREEGQANTEAFF. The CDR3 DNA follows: TGTGCCAGTAGAGAGGAGGGACAGGCAAACACTGAAGCTTTCTTT.

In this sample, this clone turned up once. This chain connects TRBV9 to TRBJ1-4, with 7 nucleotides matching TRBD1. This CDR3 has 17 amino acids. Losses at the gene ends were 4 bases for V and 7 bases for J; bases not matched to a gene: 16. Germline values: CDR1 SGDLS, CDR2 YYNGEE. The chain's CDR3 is CASSPNVGQTKGEKLFF. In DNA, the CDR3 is TGTGCCAGCAGCCCCAATGTGGGACAGACCAAGGGTGAAAAACTGTTTTTT.

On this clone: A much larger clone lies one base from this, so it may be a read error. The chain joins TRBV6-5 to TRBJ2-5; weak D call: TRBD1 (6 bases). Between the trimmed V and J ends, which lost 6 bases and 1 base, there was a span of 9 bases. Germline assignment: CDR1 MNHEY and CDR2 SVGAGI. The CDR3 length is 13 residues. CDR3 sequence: CASSRTVQETQYF. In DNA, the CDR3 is TGTGCCAGCAGCCGGACAGTCCAAGAGACCCAGTACTTC.